This is a list of T cell receptor beta chains from one sample in a study of human T cells and chemical hapten exposure. In TCRdb, the RACE reads were re-called with MiXCR into one record per CDR3 protein. The sample lists some 100,000 distinct CDR3 sequences, 9.3% occurring once. The material was whole blood, obtained in connection with sensitization to the hapten diphenylcyclopropenone (DPC). The receptors were sampled from a middle-aged woman with alopecia areata. Some clones in this sample may be carry-over from other donors' samples. Each CDR3 is given with its conserved first and last residue. Fields, in order: clone size, D gene, V gene, J gene, CDR3 protein, CDR3 DNA. A D gene is named only where the DNA matches it firmly. The listing skips clone size in some rows; elsewhere it reads once, few, many or a size class.

>.|.|TRBV28|TRBJ2-7
CASSLRVPYEQYF
TGTGCCAGCAGTTTGCGGGTGCCCTACGAGCAGTACTTC
>few|.|TRBV3-1|TRBJ1-1
CASSAIYRVTEAFF
TGTGCCAGCAGCGCAATATACAGGGTAACTGAAGCTTTCTTT
>many|.|TRBV12-3/TRBV12-4|TRBJ1-1
CASKPGRRNTEAFF
TGTGCCAGCAAACCGGGACGGAGGAACACTGAAGCTTTCTTT
>few|.|TRBV7-3|TRBJ2-3
CASSFEAGTSTDTQYF
TGTGCCAGCAGCTTCGAGGCGGGAACTAGCACAGATACGCAGTATTTT
>few|.|TRBV6-5|TRBJ1-4
CASSYYRGGEKLFF
TGTGCCAGCAGTTACTATCGGGGGGGTGAAAAACTGTTTTTT
>many|.|TRBV29-1|TRBJ2-5
CSVEWQAKGETQYF
TGCAGCGTTGAATGGCAGGCGAAAGGGGAGACCCAGTACTTC
>many|TRBD2|TRBV18|TRBJ2-1
CASSPTSGRNFQFF
TGTGCCAGCTCACCGACTAGCGGGAGGAACTTTCAGTTCTTC
>.|.|TRBV28|TRBJ2-4
CASSSPEGAKNIQYF
TGTGCCAGCAGTTCCCCGGAGGGAGCCAAAAACATTCAGTACTTC
>few|TRBD1|TRBV5-1|TRBJ2-7
CASHPGQGDEQYF
TGCGCCAGCCACCCGGGACAGGGGGACGAGCAGTACTTC
>many|.|TRBV20-1|TRBJ2-1
CSARVGSTRRNEQFF
TGCAGTGCTAGAGTGGGGAGCACCAGGAGGAATGAGCAGTTCTTC
>.|.|TRBV6-6|TRBJ2-1
CASSPQEAGNNEQFF
TGTGCCAGCAGCCCGCAGGAGGCAGGCAACAATGAGCAGTTCTTC
>many|TRBD1|TRBV7-9|TRBJ2-7
CASSLWDRPYEQYF
TGTGCCAGCAGCTTATGGGACAGGCCCTACGAGCAGTACTTC
>few|TRBD2|TRBV24-1|TRBJ2-1
CATSGKREWGTEQFF
TGTGCCACCAGTGGGAAGCGGGAGTGGGGTACTGAGCAGTTCTTC
>many|.|TRBV20-1|TRBJ1-5
CSARVQGAGGNQPQHF
TGCAGTGCTAGAGTTCAAGGGGCGGGGGGCAATCAGCCCCAGCATTTT
>many|TRBD1|TRBV4-3|TRBJ2-7
CASSQTQGAYEQYF
TGCGCCAGCAGCCAAACTCAGGGGGCTTACGAGCAGTACTTC
>many|.|TRBV28|TRBJ1-6
CASRVTGANSPLHF
TGTGCCAGCAGAGTGACAGGAGCCAATTCACCCCTCCACTTT
>many|.|TRBV7-9|TRBJ2-1
CATTVGTEQFF
TGTGCCACAACCGTCGGGACAGAGCAGTTCTTC
>many|.|TRBV12-3/TRBV12-4|TRBJ2-7
CASSQYYEQYF
TGTGCCAGCAGTCAGTACTACGAGCAGTACTTC
>.|.|TRBV28|TRBJ1-5
CASRIRTGLNQPQHF
TGTGCCAGCAGAATCAGAACAGGGTTAAATCAGCCCCAGCATTTT
>many|TRBD1|TRBV4-3|TRBJ1-5
CASSQDRTGNQPQHF
TGCGCCAGCAGCCAAGATAGGACAGGGAATCAGCCCCAGCATTTT
>.|TRBD2|TRBV6-2/TRBV6-3|TRBJ2-1
CASSYKRGYNEQFF
TGTGCCAGCAGTTACAAGCGGGGGTACAATGAGCAGTTCTTC
>few|TRBD2|TRBV28|TRBJ2-7
CASSFSAGSPYEQYF
TGTGCCAGCAGTTTTTCAGCGGGGAGCCCCTACGAGCAGTACTTC
>many|TRBD1|TRBV12-3/TRBV12-4|TRBJ1-6
CASSSGEDRGRYSPLHF
TGTGCCAGCAGTTCAGGGGAAGACAGGGGTCGGTATTCACCCCTCCACTTT
>few|TRBD2|TRBV18|TRBJ2-3
CASSSTSGRSTDTQYF
TGTGCCAGCTCGTCGACTAGCGGGCGCTCCACAGATACGCAGTATTTT
>many|TRBD1|TRBV29-1|TRBJ1-1
CSAGTGAANTEAFF
TGCAGCGCCGGGACAGGAGCGGCGAACACTGAAGCTTTCTTT
>.|.|TRBV29-1|TRBJ2-3
CSALVGTQYF
TGCAGCGCCCTTGTCGGTACGCAGTATTTT
>few|.|TRBV7-2|TRBJ1-1
CASRGDSGRAEAFF
TGTGCCAGCAGGGGGGATTCAGGTCGCGCTGAAGCTTTCTTT
>.|.|TRBV28|TRBJ2-7
CASSTTGTLSHEQYF
TGTGCCAGCAGTACCACCGGGACTCTCTCCCACGAGCAGTACTTC
>few|TRBD2|TRBV12-3/TRBV12-4|TRBJ2-1
CASSLGLAVRGAYNEQFF
TGTGCCAGCAGTTTAGGTCTAGCGGTCAGAGGCGCCTACAATGAGCAGTTCTTC
>many|.|TRBV2|TRBJ2-7
CASSERAEQYF
TGTGCCAGCAGTGAACGTGCCGAGCAGTACTTC
>few|.|TRBV29-1|TRBJ2-3
CSVLVGTDTQYF
TGCAGCGTATTAGTGGGCACAGATACGCAGTATTTT
>many|TRBD1|TRBV2|TRBJ2-1
CASSGGRGLWNEQFF
TGTGCCAGCAGTGGAGGCAGGGGGCTGTGGAATGAGCAGTTCTTC
>many|TRBD2|TRBV18|TRBJ2-3
CASSAGTSGSGTDTQYF
TGTGCCAGCTCAGCCGGGACTAGCGGGAGTGGCACAGATACGCAGTATTTT
>many|TRBD2|TRBV14|TRBJ2-1
CASSQELSGGYYNEQFF
TGTGCCAGCAGCCAAGAGTTGAGCGGGGGATACTACAATGAGCAGTTCTTC
>many|.|TRBV5-1|TRBJ2-4
CAIKGKNIQYF
TGCGCCATAAAGGGGAAAAACATTCAGTACTTC
>few|.|TRBV19|TRBJ2-5
CASSISATEQETQYF
TGTGCCAGTAGTATCAGCGCGACAGAGCAAGAGACCCAGTACTTC
>many|TRBD2|TRBV4-3|TRBJ2-5
CASSQAPSGRGHETQYF
TGCGCCAGCAGCCAAGCCCCAAGCGGGAGGGGTCACGAGACCCAGTACTTC
>many|.|TRBV18|TRBJ1-5
CASTSPNQPQHF
TGTGCCAGCACCTCACCTAATCAGCCCCAGCATTTT
>few|TRBD2|TRBV28|TRBJ2-7
CASGGGLAGFGEQYF
TGTGCCAGCGGCGGGGGACTAGCGGGATTTGGCGAGCAGTACTTC
>many|.|TRBV9|TRBJ2-5
CASSLLGNQETQYF
TGTGCCAGCAGCCTCTTGGGGAACCAAGAGACCCAGTACTTC
>few|TRBD1|TRBV5-1|TRBJ1-4
CASSRTGPGTAPNEKLFF
TGCGCCAGCAGCCGGACGGGTCCCGGGACAGCCCCTAATGAAAAACTGTTTTTT
>few|TRBD2|TRBV27|TRBJ2-3
CASSLTSVTSTDTQYF
TGTGCCAGCAGTTTGACTAGCGTTACTAGCACAGATACGCAGTATTTT
>.|.|TRBV5-6|TRBJ1-2
CASSLMRSGYTF
TGTGCCAGCAGCTTAATGAGAAGTGGCTACACCTTC
>.|.|TRBV5-6|TRBJ1-4
CASSFATNEKLFF
TGTGCCAGCAGCTTCGCAACTAATGAAAAACTGTTTTTT
>many|.|TRBV27|TRBJ1-1
CASTGGYRENTEAFF
TGTGCCAGCACGGGAGGCTACAGGGAGAACACTGAAGCTTTCTTT
>many|.|TRBV7-9|TRBJ2-1
CASSFFLLTRSYNEQFF
TGTGCCAGCAGCTTTTTTTTACTGACCCGCTCCTACAATGAGCAGTTCTTC
>once|.|TRBV7-8|TRBJ2-5
CASSLSDQETQYF
TGTGCCAGCAGCCTTTCGGACCAAGAGACCCAGTACTTC
>.|.|TRBV7-9|TRBJ2-7
CASGWDPEGIYEQYF
TGTGCCAGCGGCTGGGATCCGGAAGGGATCTACGAGCAGTACTTC
>.|.|TRBV20-1|TRBJ2-7
CSAFGPTDEQYF
TGCAGTGCCTTCGGACCGACGGACGAGCAGTACTTC
>many|.|TRBV4-1|TRBJ1-1
CASSQARRQGNTEAFF
TGCGCCAGCAGCCAAGCGCGGAGGCAGGGGAACACTGAAGCTTTCTTT
>.|TRBD1|TRBV5-6|TRBJ2-7
CASSEDSGTGVYEQYF
TGTGCCAGCAGCGAAGATTCCGGGACAGGGGTCTACGAGCAGTACTTC